Listed here is a single T cell receptor beta chain. Its target is unknown. The entry originates in a study of T cell responses to AZD1222 COVID-19 vaccine. Findings of the study overall: Repertoire sampling occurred only after the peak T cell response. Only 6 or 7 people who got AZD1222 tested seropositive at baseline. White British donors predominated, females outnumbered males, and clonal diversity was possibly underestimated. The study found Spike-specific TCR breadth and depth rose after two AZD1222 doses.

Sequencing was performed with immunoSEQ multiplex PCR; in TCRdb, only in-frame clones are kept and a portion is missing. The sample has some 150,000 clones, under 95% seen once. The CDR3 totals 14 residues. V lost 4 bases to trimming and J lost 5 bases; unmatched junction nucleotides: 3. From germline, CDR1 is LNHDA and CDR2 SQIVND (reference sequence). The starting material was peripheral blood, obtained on day 0 of MenACWY control vaccination. This clonotype originated in an adult in good health. The chain joins TRBV19 to TRBJ2-3, with TRBD2 matching 10 bases. The CDR3 loop is CASSTGLAEDTQYF. CDR3 DNA: TGTGCCAGTAGTACTGGACTAGCGGAAGATACGCAGTATTTT.